Each of the 18 T cell receptor beta chains below was sequenced from the same sample in a study of memory CD4+ T cells and cytomegalovirus serostatus. The data were produced by immunoSEQ multiplex PCR, yet TCRdb's version contains in-frame clones alone and is incomplete. The data hold 30,000 to 40,000 clones, with around 80% observed a single time. The sort gate was single viable CD3+CD4+CD8-CD45RO+ cells for memory CD4+ T cells. The material sequenced was memory CD4+ T cells from blood. The source is an adult in good health and CMV-seropositive.

This chain joins TRBV6-1 and TRBJ2-1, with D perhaps matching TRBD1 or TRBD2 (6 bases each). Germline-derived CDR1 and CDR2 are MNHNS and SASEGT. V lost 2 bases, J lost 3 bases, and 11 bases lay in between. The CDR3 is 15 residues long. Written as DNA, the CDR3 is TGTGCCAGCAGTGAAATAGGGGGAGGCTACAATGAGCAGTTCTTC. Its translation is CASSEIGGGYNEQFF.

This chain joins TRBV6-5 and TRBJ1-1; the D is unclear. Germline CDR1 MNHEY, CDR2 SVGAGI. V was shortened by 2 bases and J by 5 bases, with 18 bases between the two germline ends. CDR3 length: 16 residues. CDR3 DNA: TGTGCCAGCAGTTACCTCGAAGTCCCCCCGGAGACTGAAGCTTTCTTT. It specifies CASSYLEVPPETEAFF.

The V and J genes are TRBV7-2 and TRBJ2-2; tentatively, D is TRBD2 (7 bases). CDR3 size: 15 residues. The germline gives CDR1 SGHTA, CDR2 FQGNSA. V lost 5 bases and J 7 bases, leaving 17 bases between the germline ends. The CDR3 is CASSLGGASVGELFF. CDR3 in DNA: TGTGCCAGCAGCCTTGGGGGGGCCAGCGTCGGGGAGCTGTTTTTT.

As DNA, the CDR3 is TGTGCCAGCAGACTAGGAGGCACAGATACGCAGTATTTT. It yields the protein CASRLGGTDTQYF. The V and J genes are TRBV6-1 and TRBJ2-3, with D possibly TRBD2 on 5 matching bases. The CDR3 has 13 amino acids. V was trimmed by 6 bases and J by 1 base, leaving 8 bases between them. Germline values: CDR1 MNHNS, CDR2 SASEGT.

The chain joins TRBV28 to TRBJ1-5, with D possibly matching TRBD1 (6 bases). The V end was cut by 3 bases, the J end by 5 bases, with 11 bases between. The CDR3 has 14 residues. CDR1 and CDR2 from the germline V gene are MDHEN and SYDVKM. CDR3 protein: CASSLRQGHQPQHF. The CDR3, as DNA: TGTGCCAGCAGTTTGAGGCAGGGGCATCAGCCCCAGCATTTT. Using reference TRBV28 and TRBJ1-5 for the parts outside the CDR3, the full variable domain is DVKVTQSSRYLVKRTGEKVFLECVQDMDHENMFWYRQDPGLGLRLIYFSYDVKMKEKGDIPEGYSVSREKKERFSLILESASTNQTSMYLCASSLRQGHQPQHFGDGTRLSIL.

This clone was found a few times. This chain joins TRBV4-3 and TRBJ2-7; 7 bases line up with TRBD1. The germline V gene encodes CDR1 LGHNA and CDR2 YSLEER. After removal of 0 bases from V and 6 bases from J, the junction contained 5 bases not matched to a gene. The CDR3 runs 14 residues. CDR3 in amino acids: CASSQEIQGTEQYF. The CDR3 DNA sequence: TGCGCCAGCAGCCAAGAAATACAGGGGACCGAGCAGTACTTC.

The V call is TRBV9, the J call TRBJ2-7; D possibly corresponds to TRBD2 (5 bases). V gave up 2 bases and J gave up 0 bases, with 9 bases separating them. The CDR3 loop spans 14 amino acids. Germline CDR1 is SGDLS and CDR2 is YYNGEE. In DNA, the CDR3 is TGTGCCAGCAGCGTCTTAGGGAGCTCCTACGAGCAGTACTTC. Translating it yields CASSVLGSSYEQYF.

V gene TRBV28 combines with J gene TRBJ1-6; maybe TRBD1 (5 bases). Germline lookup yields CDR1 MDHEN and CDR2 SYDVKM. Trimming took off 2 bases at V and 8 bases at J, with 10 bases between the two ends. The CDR3 length is 14 residues. The CDR3 sequence: CASSLSVGDSPLHF. The CDR3 bases are TGTGCCAGCAGTTTAAGCGTAGGGGATTCACCCCTCCACTTT.

The chain carries TRBV11-1 and TRBJ2-7, with D perhaps given as TRBD1 or TRBD2 (5 bases each). Germline V gene data show CDR1 as SGHAT and CDR2 as FQDESV (reference sequence). Trimming pared 4 bases from V and 0 bases from J, leaving 13 bases between. The CDR3 is made up of 15 amino acids. CDR3 nucleotide sequence: TGTGCCAGCAGCTCGGCAGAGGGGTTCTCCTACGAGCAGTACTTC. Amino acid sequence: CASSSAEGFSYEQYF.

The rearrangement links TRBV5-4 to TRBJ2-2; D is perhaps TRBD1 (5 bases). This CDR3 comprises 14 residues. V lost 1 base to trimming and J lost 5 bases, with 9 bases between them. Germline V CDR1 and CDR2: SGHNT, YYREEE (reference sequence). CDR3 bases: TGTGCCAGCAGCTTGCGGCAGGGTACCGGGGAGCTGTTTTTT. Protein product: CASSLRQGTGELFF.

The chain joins TRBV29-1 to TRBJ2-3, with TRBD2 matching 9 bases. Germline assignment: CDR1 SQVTM and CDR2 ANQGSEA. CDR3 length: 16 amino acids. The V and J ends lost 1 base and 1 base, in that order; junction bases with no gene match: 6. CDR3 DNA sequence: TGCAGCGTTGAAGGAGGACTAGCGTTCGGCACAGATACGCAGTATTTT. This gives the protein CSVEGGLAFGTDTQYF.

V and J are TRBV9 and TRBJ1-6, with TRBD1 identical over 7 bases. Per germline, CDR1 SGDLS and CDR2 YYNGEE. With 5 bases clipped from V and 11 bases from J, the junction kept 10 bases outside the gene matches. The CDR3 totals 14 residues. CDR3 bases: TGTGCCAGCAGTAAAGACAGGGCGGTAGCACCCCTCCACTTT. It yields the protein CASSKDRAVAPLHF.

The rearrangement uses TRBV28 and TRBJ2-2, with D perhaps matching TRBD2 (5 bases). Per germline, CDR1 MDHEN and CDR2 SYDVKM. The V end was cut by 7 bases, the J end by 5 bases, with 8 bases between. The CDR3 runs to 12 residues. The CDR3 protein is CASTPGTGELFF. For the CDR3, the DNA is TGTGCCAGCACCCCGGGAACCGGGGAGCTGTTTTTT.

The rearrangement links TRBV7-2 to TRBJ2-5; perhaps TRBD2 as D (5 bases). CDR3 length equals 18 residues. Trimming took 5 bases from V and 2 from J, leaving 24 bases between them. Germline V gene sequence: CDR1 SGHTA, CDR2 FQGNSA. CDR3 sequence (DNA): TGTGCCAGCAGCCCCCGGTCGGGATTTCCAACGCAACAAGAGACCCAGTACTTC. Translated: CASSPRSGFPTQQETQYF. Using reference TRBV7-2 and TRBJ2-5 for the parts outside the CDR3, the full variable domain is GAGVSQSPSNKVTEKGKDVELRCDPISGHTALYWYRQSLGQGLEFLIYFQGNSAPDKSGLPSDRFSAERTGGSVSTLTIQRTQQEDSAVYLCASSPRSGFPTQQETQYFGPGTRLLVL.

The CDR3 spells CASSPWTGKGEQYF. In DNA form, the CDR3 reads TGTGCCAGCAGTCCCTGGACAGGGAAAGGTGAGCAGTACTTC. The chain uses TRBV28 and TRBJ2-7; 8 nucleotides line up with TRBD1. The germline CDR1 and CDR2 sequences are MDHEN and SYDVKM. V shed 5 bases, J shed 7 bases, and the junction held 10 bases outside the gene matches. The CDR3 covers 14 residues.

The rearrangement links TRBV7-8 to TRBJ2-1, with TRBD1 matching 8 bases. The CDR3 has 16 amino acids. Germline CDR1 and CDR2: SGHVS and FQNEAQ. V gave up 1 base and J gave up 7 bases; unmatched junction bases: 9. CDR3 sequence reads: CASSLVSGTGFNEQFF. The CDR3 nucleotides read TGTGCCAGCAGCTTAGTATCCGGGACAGGTTTTAATGAGCAGTTCTTC.

The chain couples TRBV19 to TRBJ1-2; D remains unclear. Per the germline V gene, CDR1 is LNHDA and CDR2 is SQIVND (reference sequence). The CDR3 consists of 11 residues. Trimming cost V 8 bases and J 3 bases, with 7 bases left between them. The DNA of the CDR3 is TGTGCCAGTTCCGCGGACTATGGCTACACCTTC. It specifies CASSADYGYTF.

A word on this clone: The germline gene is not matched at one end of the junction; a read error may be the cause. The genes are TRBV7-7 and TRBJ2-5; no reliable D call. CDR3 length equals 13 residues. CDR1 and CDR2 (germline): SSHAT, FNYEAQ (reference sequence). The DNA for the CDR3 is TGTGCTAGCAGCCCAGAATACCAAGAGACCCAGTACTTC. It specifies CASSPEYQETQYF. The variable domain in full, completed from reference TRBV7-7 and TRBJ2-5, reads GAGVSQSPRYKVTKRGQDVTLRCDPISSHATLYWYQQALGQGPEFLTYFNYEAQPDKSGLPSDRFSAERPEGSISTLTIQRTEQRDSAMYRCASSPEYQETQYFGPGTRLLVL.